This T cell receptor beta chain was recovered during a study of cytomegalovirus exposure and HLA in healthy donors. This PCR relied on a set of 60 Vbeta primers and 13 Jbeta primers. Here immunoSEQ multiplex PCR was the method, and the copy in TCRdb shows in-frame clones only, minus some. Of more than 200,000 clones in the sample, about 74% were seen once. Trimming removed 4 bases from V and 9 bases from J; junction bases left unmatched: 9. CDR1 is SGHDT and CDR2 is YYEEEE in the germline V gene. This CDR3 spans 13 amino acids. The material sequenced was PBMCs. The clonotype originates from a man between 40 and 49 years old in good health and CMV-seronegative. The rearrangement links TRBV5-6 to TRBJ2-7; 8 bases are shared with TRBD2. The CDR3 bases are TGTGCCAGCAGCCAAGCGGGGGCACTACGGCAGTACTTC. This codes for CASSQAGALRQYF.